This section outlines one T cell receptor beta chain sequence together with its context. Its antigen remains unknown. This entry belongs to a study of CD8+ T cells in alopecia areata. Study-wide context: Tofacitinib administration to treated patients was oral, at 5 to 10 mg twice daily.

From alopecia areata patients, lesional scalp punch biopsies and peripheral blood were collected. Reverse transcribed after extraction, RNA yielded cDNA as the sequencing template. Data came from immunoSEQ multiplex PCR; TCRdb stores just in-frame clones and leaves some out. The sample contains roughly 150,000 clones, more than 40% of which appear only once. Study-level points and caveats: Researchers report lesional scalp, most notably alopecia totalis/universalis, outstripped normal scalp in clonality. The study found TCR sharing across patients less clear than in mice, possibly for HLA reasons.

V was pared by 7 bases and J by 5 bases, with 11 bases between. The V gene's germline CDR1 is SQVTM and CDR2 ANQGSEA. This CDR3 is built from 12 residues. This sequence was found in a human donor with alopecia areata. Source material: CD4+ T cells sorted from blood. The chain combines TRBV29-1 with TRBJ1-4, with a weak D call TRBD1 (5 bases). The CDR3 here is CSAGTSNEKLFF. The CDR3 nucleotides are TGCAGCGCCGGGACGTCGAATGAAAAACTGTTTTTT.